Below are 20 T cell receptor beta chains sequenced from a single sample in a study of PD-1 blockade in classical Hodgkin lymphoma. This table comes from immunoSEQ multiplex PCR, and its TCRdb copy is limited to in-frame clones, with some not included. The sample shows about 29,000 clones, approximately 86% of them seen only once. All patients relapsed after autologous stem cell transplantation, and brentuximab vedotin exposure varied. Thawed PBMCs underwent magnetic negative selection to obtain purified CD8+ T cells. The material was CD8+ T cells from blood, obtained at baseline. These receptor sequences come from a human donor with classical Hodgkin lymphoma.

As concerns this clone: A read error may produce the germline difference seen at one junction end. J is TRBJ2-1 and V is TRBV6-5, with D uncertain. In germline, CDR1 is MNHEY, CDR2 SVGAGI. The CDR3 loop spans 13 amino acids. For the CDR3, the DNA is TGTGCCAGCAGGTACTCCGATTACAATGAGCAGTTCTTC. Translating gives CASRYSDYNEQFF.

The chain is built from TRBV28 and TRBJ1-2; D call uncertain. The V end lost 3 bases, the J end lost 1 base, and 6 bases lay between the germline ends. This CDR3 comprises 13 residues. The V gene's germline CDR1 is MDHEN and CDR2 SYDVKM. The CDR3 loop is CASSFSNNYGYTF. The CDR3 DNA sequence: TGTGCCAGCAGTTTCTCCAATAACTATGGCTACACCTTC.

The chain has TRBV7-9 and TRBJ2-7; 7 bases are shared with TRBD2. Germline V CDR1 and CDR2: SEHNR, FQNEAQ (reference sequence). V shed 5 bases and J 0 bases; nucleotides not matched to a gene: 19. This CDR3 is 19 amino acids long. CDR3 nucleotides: TGTGCCAGCAGCGACGGGGGGTCCCCACGCCCCGGTGGCTCCTACGAGCAGTACTTC. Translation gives CASSDGGSPRPGGSYEQYF.

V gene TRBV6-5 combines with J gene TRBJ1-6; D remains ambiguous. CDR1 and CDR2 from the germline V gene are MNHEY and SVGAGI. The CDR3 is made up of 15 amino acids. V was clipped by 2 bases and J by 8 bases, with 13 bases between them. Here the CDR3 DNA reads TGTGCCAGCAGTTACGTCTGGGGATTCGATTCACCCCTCCACTTT. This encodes CASSYVWGFDSPLHF.

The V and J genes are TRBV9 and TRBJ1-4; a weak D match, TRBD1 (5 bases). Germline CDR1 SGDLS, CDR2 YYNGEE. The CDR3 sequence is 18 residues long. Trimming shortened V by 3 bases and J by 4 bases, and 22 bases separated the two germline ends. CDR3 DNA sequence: TGTGCCAGCAGCGCGGGGACCCGGCCCTATGGCGGTAATGAAAAACTGTTTTTT. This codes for CASSAGTRPYGGNEKLFF.

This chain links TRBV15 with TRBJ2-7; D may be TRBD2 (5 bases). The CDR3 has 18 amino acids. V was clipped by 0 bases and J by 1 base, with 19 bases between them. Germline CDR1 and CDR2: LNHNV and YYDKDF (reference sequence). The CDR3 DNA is TGTGCCACCAGCAGAGAGGAGGTAGCGTCGGGTACATCCTACGAGCAGTACTTC. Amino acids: CATSREEVASGTSYEQYF.

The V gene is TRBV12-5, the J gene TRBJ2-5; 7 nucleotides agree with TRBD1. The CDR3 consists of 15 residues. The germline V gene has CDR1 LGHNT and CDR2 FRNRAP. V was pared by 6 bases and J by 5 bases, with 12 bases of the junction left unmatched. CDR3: CASGQPGQVWETQYF. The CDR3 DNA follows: TGTGCTAGTGGGCAACCCGGACAGGTGTGGGAGACCCAGTACTTC.

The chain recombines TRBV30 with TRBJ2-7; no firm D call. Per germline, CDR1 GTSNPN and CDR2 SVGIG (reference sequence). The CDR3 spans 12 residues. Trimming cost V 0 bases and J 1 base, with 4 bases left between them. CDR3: CAWSVSSYEQYF. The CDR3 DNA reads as TGTGCCTGGAGTGTTTCGTCCTACGAGCAGTACTTC.

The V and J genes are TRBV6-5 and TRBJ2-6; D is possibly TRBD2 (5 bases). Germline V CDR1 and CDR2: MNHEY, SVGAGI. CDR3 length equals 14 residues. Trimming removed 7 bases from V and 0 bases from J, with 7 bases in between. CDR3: CASIGSSGANVLTF. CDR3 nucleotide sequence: TGTGCCAGCATTGGGAGCTCTGGGGCCAACGTCCTGACTTTC.

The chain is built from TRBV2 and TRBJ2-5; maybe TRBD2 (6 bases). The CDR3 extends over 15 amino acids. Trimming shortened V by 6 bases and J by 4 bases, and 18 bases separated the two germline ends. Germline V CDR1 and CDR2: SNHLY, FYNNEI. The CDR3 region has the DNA TGTGCCAGCAGGGGGATTAGCGGAGGGCGAGAGACCCAGTACTTC. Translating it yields CASRGISGGRETQYF.

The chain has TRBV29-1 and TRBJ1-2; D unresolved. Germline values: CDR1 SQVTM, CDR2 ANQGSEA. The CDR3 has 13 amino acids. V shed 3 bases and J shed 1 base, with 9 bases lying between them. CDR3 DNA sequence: TGCAGCGTTGAGTTGGTGGATAACTATGGCTACACCTTC. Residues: CSVELVDNYGYTF.

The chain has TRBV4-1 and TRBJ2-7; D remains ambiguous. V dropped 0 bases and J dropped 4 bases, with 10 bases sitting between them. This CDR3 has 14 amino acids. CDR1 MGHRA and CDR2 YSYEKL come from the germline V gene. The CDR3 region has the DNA TGCGCCAGCAGCCAAGAAGGTGACGGATACGAGCAGTACTTC. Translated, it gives CASSQEGDGYEQYF.

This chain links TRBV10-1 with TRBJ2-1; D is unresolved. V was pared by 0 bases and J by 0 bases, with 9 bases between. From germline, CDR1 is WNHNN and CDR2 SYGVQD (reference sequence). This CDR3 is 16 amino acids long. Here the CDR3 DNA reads TGCGCCAGCAGTGAGTCGCGACACCCCTCCTACAATGAGCAGTTCTTC. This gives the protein CASSESRHPSYNEQFF.

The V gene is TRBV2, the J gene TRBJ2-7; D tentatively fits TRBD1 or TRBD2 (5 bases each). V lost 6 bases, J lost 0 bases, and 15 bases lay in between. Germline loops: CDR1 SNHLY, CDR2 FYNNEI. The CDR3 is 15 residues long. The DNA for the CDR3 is TGTGCCAGCAGCGCGCTTGGGACCGACTCCTACGAGCAGTACTTC. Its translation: CASSALGTDSYEQYF.

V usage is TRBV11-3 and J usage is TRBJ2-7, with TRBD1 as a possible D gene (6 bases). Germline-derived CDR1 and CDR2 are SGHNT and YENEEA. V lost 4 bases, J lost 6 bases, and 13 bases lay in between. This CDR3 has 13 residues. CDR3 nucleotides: TGTGCCAGCAGCTCATGGACAGTTTCCGAGCAGTACTTC. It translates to CASSSWTVSEQYF.

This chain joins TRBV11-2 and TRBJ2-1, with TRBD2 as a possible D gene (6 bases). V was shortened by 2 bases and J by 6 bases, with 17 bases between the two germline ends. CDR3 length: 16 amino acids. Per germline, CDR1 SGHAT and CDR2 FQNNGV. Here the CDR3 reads CASSLSGGGLRNEQFF. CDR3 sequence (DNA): TGTGCCAGCAGCTTATCCGGGGGAGGTTTGCGCAATGAGCAGTTCTTC.

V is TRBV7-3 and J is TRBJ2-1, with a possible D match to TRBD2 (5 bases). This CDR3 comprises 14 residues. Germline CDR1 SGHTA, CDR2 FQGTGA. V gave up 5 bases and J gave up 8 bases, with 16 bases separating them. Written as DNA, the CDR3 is TGTGCCAGCAGCCTAGTACACGAGGGATATGAGCAGTTCTTC. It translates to CASSLVHEGYEQFF.

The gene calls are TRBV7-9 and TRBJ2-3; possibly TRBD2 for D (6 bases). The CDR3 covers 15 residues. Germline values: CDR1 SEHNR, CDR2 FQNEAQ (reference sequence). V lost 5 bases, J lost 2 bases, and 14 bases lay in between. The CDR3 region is CASSIIADPTDTQYF. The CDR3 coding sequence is TGTGCCAGCAGCATAATAGCGGACCCCACAGATACGCAGTATTTT.

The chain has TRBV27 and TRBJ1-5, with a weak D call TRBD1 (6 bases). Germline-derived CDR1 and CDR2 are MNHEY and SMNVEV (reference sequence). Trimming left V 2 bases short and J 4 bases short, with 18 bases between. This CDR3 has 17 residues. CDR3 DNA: TGTGCCAGCAGTTTAAATCAGGGAGGGGGACCTAATCAGCCCCAGCATTTT. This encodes CASSLNQGGGPNQPQHF.

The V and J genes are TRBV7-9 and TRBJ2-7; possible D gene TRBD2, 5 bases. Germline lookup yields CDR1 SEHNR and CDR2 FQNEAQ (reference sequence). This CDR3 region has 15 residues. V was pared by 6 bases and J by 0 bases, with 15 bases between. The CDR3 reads CASSPRGSVSYEQYF. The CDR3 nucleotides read TGTGCCAGCAGTCCCCGAGGTAGCGTCTCCTACGAGCAGTACTTC.